This T cell receptor (beta chain) was found in a study of identical twins. Whole-study results and caveats: Within twin pairs, the out-of-frame alpha sequences they shared showed excess low generation probability. Beta out-of-frame sequences showed weaker excess twin sharing.

On this clonotype: The antigen is unknown.

Each CDR3 protein is one row after TCRdb ran MiXCR on the 5' RACE reads. Found here are 600,000 to 800,000 distinct CDR3 sequences, roughly 20% of them singletons; the top ten hold over 4%. In addition, the sample was reused for a study of T cells expressing NK-cell markers. According to that study: The contribution of dominant NKG2C+ clonotypes to CD8+ T cells in a handful of donors was about 1.0-8%.

This TCR was recovered from a woman in her late teens or twenties in good health. Sequencing used PBMCs.

The CDR3 coding sequence is TGTGCCAGCAGTTTCGAATACACGCCGAACACCGGGGAGCTGTTTTTT. It translates to CASSFEYTPNTGELFF. This sequence joins TRBV5-8 and TRBJ2-2; D unclear. Germline-derived CDR1 and CDR2 are SGHTS and YDEGEE. The CDR3 totals 16 residues. V was cut by 5 bases and J by 0 bases, with 14 bases left in between.